The rows below give T cell receptor beta chains drawn from one sample of a study of shared clonotypes between healthy human individuals. Data came from immunoSEQ multiplex PCR; TCRdb stores just in-frame clones and leaves some out. The sample shows over a million clones, around three quarters of them seen only once. The specimen sequenced was memory CD4+ T cells from PBMCs. These receptor sequences come from a man aged 18 to 30 in good health. Some clones in this sample may be carry-over from other donors' samples. Both conserved end residues are part of each CDR3. A D gene is named only where the DNA matches it firmly. Size tells how often a clone was seen (once, few, many) or the class of an expanded clone, and some rows leave it out.

>15|TRBJ2-7|-|-|TRBV28
CASTSPGTFFGEQYF
TGTGCCAGCACCTCTCCGGGGACTTTCTTCGGGGAGCAGTACTTC
>13|TRBJ2-5|-|-|TRBV28
CASSLSREETQYF
TGTGCCAGCAGTTTATCCAGAGAAGAGACCCAGTACTTC
>12|TRBJ1-2|-|-|TRBV11-2
CASSQRQSGYTF
TGTGCCAGCAGCCAGAGACAGTCTGGCTACACCTTC
>14|TRBJ2-7|-|TRBD2|TRBV10-1
CASSDRRGGGEQYF
TGCGCCAGCAGTGACCGCCGCGGGGGGGGCGAGCAGTACTTC
>15|TRBJ2-2|once|-|TRBV19
CASSAPGQGTGELFF
TGTGCCAGTAGTGCTCCGGGGCAGGGTACCGGGGAGCTGTTTTTT
>18|TRBJ2-2|-|TRBD2|TRBV28
CASSAFMTSGSSTGELFF
TGTGCCAGCAGTGCCTTTATGACTAGCGGGAGCTCCACCGGGGAGCTGTTTTTT
>14|TRBJ2-7|-|TRBD2|TRBV5-4
CASSLAGGAYEQYF
TGTGCCAGCAGCTTGGCGGGAGGCGCCTACGAGCAGTACTTC
>15|TRBJ2-1|once|TRBD2|TRBV27
CASSYRTSGTGEQFF
TGTGCCAGCAGTTACCGGACTAGCGGGACGGGTGAGCAGTTCTTC
>18|TRBJ2-2|-|TRBD1|TRBV13
CASSPPRTGRGDTGELFF
TGTGCCAGCAGCCCCCCTAGGACAGGGCGCGGTGACACCGGGGAGCTGTTTTTT
>15|TRBJ2-3|-|-|TRBV7-9
CASSPRDGHTDTQYF
TGTGCCAGCAGCCCCCGGGACGGACACACAGATACGCAGTATTTT
>15|TRBJ1-1|-|-|TRBV5-4
CASSSRGGRDTEAFF
TGTGCCAGCAGCTCAAGAGGGGGGAGGGACACTGAAGCTTTCTTT
>15|TRBJ1-1|-|-|TRBV6-5
CASSYSGGMNTEAFF
TGTGCCAGCAGTTACTCGGGGGGGATGAACACTGAAGCTTTCTTT
>16|TRBJ1-1|-|-|TRBV5-6
CASSPNLGAINTEAFF
TGTGCCAGCAGCCCCAACCTAGGGGCGATTAACACTGAAGCTTTCTTT
>13|TRBJ2-7|-|-|TRBV11-2
CASSLVEEGEQYF
TGTGCCAGCAGCTTAGTTGAGGAGGGCGAGCAGTACTTC
>19|TRBJ2-7|-|TRBD2|TRBV4-1
CASTQGPGLAGKVRYEQYF
TGCGCCAGCACCCAAGGGCCCGGACTAGCGGGAAAGGTTCGCTACGAGCAGTACTTC
>17|TRBJ2-1|-|TRBD2|TRBV5-1
CASSHPSGGFSYNEQFF
TGCGCCAGCAGCCACCCTAGCGGGGGCTTCTCCTACAATGAGCAGTTCTTC
>15|TRBJ2-5|-|-|TRBV28
CASSQTGTPRETQYF
TGTGCCAGCAGCCAAACCGGGACCCCCCGAGAGACCCAGTACTTC
>15|TRBJ2-5|-|-|TRBV7-2
CASSLENYVKETQYF
TGTGCCAGCAGCTTAGAGAATTATGTAAAAGAGACCCAGTACTTC
>13|TRBJ2-3|many|TRBD1|TRBV5-4
CASSRTGVDTQYF
TGTGCCAGCAGCCGGACAGGGGTAGATACGCAGTATTTT
>15|TRBJ2-1|-|TRBD2|TRBV6-5
CASNLAGGPYNEQFF
TGTGCCAGCAACCTAGCGGGAGGCCCCTACAATGAGCAGTTCTTC
>15|TRBJ2-7|-|TRBD1|TRBV9
CASSVGQGAAYEQYF
TGTGCCAGCAGCGTAGGGCAGGGGGCCGCCTACGAGCAGTACTTC
>14|TRBJ1-1|-|-|TRBV7-3
CASSSSGGSTEAFF
TGTGCCAGCAGCTCCTCCGGTGGGAGCACTGAAGCTTTCTTT
>17|TRBJ2-1|-|TRBD2|TRBV28
CASRTTSGKSSYNEQFF
TGTGCCAGCAGGACGACTAGCGGGAAAAGCTCCTACAATGAGCAGTTCTTC
>15|TRBJ1-1|few|-|TRBV6-5
CASRRDSFMNTEAFF
TGTGCCAGCAGGAGAGACAGTTTCATGAACACTGAAGCTTTCTTT
>15|TRBJ1-1|-|TRBD1|TRBV18
CASSQLAGGGTEAFF
TGTGCCAGCTCACAACTCGCAGGGGGGGGCACTGAAGCTTTCTTT
>14|TRBJ2-3|-|TRBD2|TRBV5-1
CASSPGGRADTQYF
TGCGCCAGCAGCCCGGGGGGTCGAGCAGATACGCAGTATTTT
>13|TRBJ1-4|-|-|TRBV28
CASSPFRGEKLFF
TGTGCCAGCAGCCCCTTTAGGGGTGAAAAACTGTTTTTT
>14|TRBJ1-2|once|TRBD1|TRBV5-1
CASSLETGMHGYTF
TGCGCCAGCAGCCTCGAGACAGGGATGCATGGCTACACCTTC
>13|TRBJ2-2|-|-|TRBV5-1
CASRQGGTGELFF
TGCGCCAGCCGCCAGGGCGGCACCGGGGAGCTGTTTTTT
>16|TRBJ2-7|-|TRBD2|TRBV7-2
CASSPPRLAGTYEQYF
TGTGCCAGCAGCCCACCTAGACTAGCGGGAACCTACGAGCAGTACTTC
>18|TRBJ2-5|-|TRBD1|TRBV5-8
CASSRGLSDRGIRETQYF
TGTGCCAGCAGCCGGGGCTTGTCGGACAGGGGGATTCGGGAGACCCAGTACTTC
>14|TRBJ1-1|few|-|TRBV7-3
CASSSGQMNTEAFF
TGTGCCAGCAGCAGCGGACAGATGAACACTGAAGCTTTCTTT
>14|TRBJ1-2|-|-|TRBV5-8
CASSLTRIWGGYTF
TGTGCCAGCAGCCTAACCCGAATATGGGGTGGCTACACCTTC
>15|TRBJ2-1|-|-|TRBV4-2
CASSQSSRGYNEQFF
TGTGCCAGCAGCCAATCCTCACGGGGTTACAATGAGCAGTTCTTC
>15|TRBJ2-7|-|TRBD2|TRBV7-2
CASSRLAGGPYEQYF
TGTGCCAGCAGCCGACTAGCGGGAGGCCCCTACGAGCAGTACTTC